This T cell receptor gamma chain was sequenced for a study of γδ T cells in repeated Plasmodium falciparum infection. Looking at the study overall: Timepoints: baseline, immediately before selected infections, and 21 days after every infection. Overall study results and limits: Many TCRgamma sequences overlapped between individuals in stable Vgamma9/Vdelta2+ repertoires.

This clone was counted ten times or more. Its cognate antigen is unknown. It is likely a read error: a sequence one base away is far more abundant. Within the sample, other DNA sequences also encode this same CDR3. Flow sorting of PBMC yielded separate Vgamma9/Vdelta2+ and Vdelta2-negative gammadelta T cell populations for bulk repertoire analysis. The CDR3 runs 16 residues. The germline CDR1 and CDR2 sequences are GITISATS and ISYDGTV (reference sequence). TCRdb re-processed the multiplex PCR reads via CATT. The sample lists approximately 30,000 gamma-chain clones, more than 1.4% seen once, with 19% in the top ten.

The genes are TRGV9 and TRGJP. Sequencing was done on a sample of gamma-delta T cells from blood. This clonotype originated in a pool of human donors (malaria-infected and uninfected, not separated). CDR3 protein: CALWEQQELGKKIKVF. Written as DNA, the CDR3 is TGTGCCTTGTGGGAACAGCAAGAGTTAGGCAAAAAAATCAAGGTATTT.